The present TCR beta chain was sequenced within a study of identical twins. Study conclusions and caveats: The models gave estimates that fell short of the out-of-frame TCR alpha sharing seen in monozygotic twins. Among out-of-frame alpha sequences shared by twins, low generation probability occurred in excess. Researchers caution that invariant MAIT and iNKT cells could partly confound zero-insertion analyses.

Germline values: CDR1 SGHRS, CDR2 YFSETQ. The V end lost 5 bases, the J end lost 1 base, and 13 bases lay between the germline ends. The CDR3 has 15 residues. This clonotype was detected many times. Antigen: not known. Unique molecular identifiers were present on the cDNA, which also gained a universal primer site by template switching. Via MiXCR, TCRdb re-called the 5' RACE reads, giving one row per CDR3 protein. Among some 100,000 distinct CDR3 sequences listed, just under 6% were seen once. Input material: memory T cells sorted from blood. V and J are TRBV5-1 and TRBJ1-5; D may be TRBD1 (6 bases). The origin of this receptor is a woman between 45 and 65 years old in good health. The CDR3 DNA follows: TGCGCCAGCAGTTCCACAGGGTTGAGCAATCAGCCCCAGCATTTT. This codes for CASSSTGLSNQPQHF.